The clone carrying this T cell receptor beta chain was seen more than once but under ten times. This table comes from immunoSEQ multiplex PCR, and its TCRdb copy is limited to in-frame clones, with some not included. The data contain tens of thousands of clones, roughly 88% of them singletons. The record originates from a study of T cells after somatic rescue of genetic block. V gave up 7 bases and J gave up 2 bases; unmatched junction bases: 6. The CDR3 length is 15 residues. Germline V gene data show CDR1 as MNHEY and CDR2 as SVGAGI. This sequence joins TRBV6-5 and TRBJ2-3, with 10 bases matching TRBD1. This clonotype originated in a man aged 25 to 40. Sequencing input: peripheral blood mononuclear cells (PBMCs). CDR3 nucleotide sequence: TGTGCCAGCAAAATAGGGACAGGGGACACAGATACGCAGTATTTT. As protein: CASKIGTGDTDTQYF.